Given below is one TCR beta chain in context. Clones were read by immunoSEQ multiplex PCR, and TCRdb kept only the in-frame ones, dropping some. The table has some 95,000 clones, about 91% seen once. These data originate in a study of blood T cell repertoires in COVID-19. About the study: Donors in the United States, Italy and Spain gave samples during acute or convalescent COVID-19.

The junction had 6 bases not matched to a gene; V was cut back by 12 bases and J by 5 bases. This CDR3 is 12 amino acids long. From germline, CDR1 is KGHDR and CDR2 SFDVKD. Sequencing was performed on peripheral blood. The gene calls are TRBV24-1 and TRBJ1-5, with TRBD1 identical over 7 bases. The clonotype was recovered from a human donor with active COVID-19. The donor label of this sample is uncertain. The CDR3 nucleotides are TGTGCCGCTCACAGGGGCTATCAGCCCCAGCATTTT. It is translated as CAAHRGYQPQHF.